These 17 T cell receptor beta chains share one sample of origin, sequenced in a study of blood T cell repertoires in COVID-19. Measured with immunoSEQ multiplex PCR; TCRdb has only the in-frame clones, and not every one. The data contain approximately 140,000 clones, about 87% of them seen just once; the ten biggest clones take up around 2.3%. Sequencing input: peripheral blood. These receptors originate from a human donor with COVID-19, enrolled during active disease. The donor label of this sample is uncertain.

V and J are TRBV11-3 and TRBJ2-2; TRBD1 is a possible D gene (5 bases). V dropped 4 bases and J dropped 3 bases, with 15 bases sitting between them. The V gene's germline CDR1 is SGHNT and CDR2 YENEEA. This CDR3 comprises 16 residues. CDR3 sequence reads: CASSSGSPGYTGELFF. The CDR3 DNA reads as TGTGCCAGCAGCTCAGGCAGTCCAGGGTACACCGGGGAGCTGTTTTTT.

V and J are TRBV9 and TRBJ2-7; 7 bases line up with TRBD2. This CDR3 is built from 13 residues. The germline gives CDR1 SGDLS, CDR2 YYNGEE. J lost 6 bases, V lost 0 bases, and 3 bases had no gene match. This chain's CDR3 is CASSVGLAREQYF. CDR3 DNA sequence: TGTGCCAGCAGCGTAGGACTAGCTCGCGAGCAGTACTTC.

Concerning this clone: Compared with germline, one end of the junction differs, possibly owing to a read error. The gene calls are TRBV12-3 or TRBV12-4 and TRBJ1-3; 9 nucleotides line up with TRBD1. The CDR3 is 12 amino acids. The CDR3 loop is CASSFHGQGMAF. The CDR3 nucleotides are TGTGCCAGCAGTTTTCATGGACAGGGGATGGCGTTT.

The rearrangement joins TRBV18 to TRBJ1-1, with D maybe TRBD1 (5 bases). Germline CDR1 is KGHSH and CDR2 is LQKENI. The CDR3 loop spans 16 amino acids. The V end lost 2 bases, the J end lost 3 bases, and 16 bases lay between the germline ends. CDR3 residues: CASSPGSGRWHTEAFF. CDR3 coding DNA: TGTGCCAGCTCACCAGGTTCAGGGCGGTGGCACACTGAAGCTTTCTTT.

The chain is built from TRBV3-1 (or the pseudogene TRBV3-2) and TRBJ1-2; possibly TRBD1 for D (5 bases). CDR1 is LGHDT and CDR2 is YNNKEL in the germline V gene (reference sequence). The CDR3 has 16 amino acids. V was pared by 1 base and J by 4 bases, with 16 bases between. The CDR3 here is CASSQGARQSSYGYTF. The CDR3 DNA reads as TGTGCCAGCAGCCAAGGTGCGAGACAGTCTAGCTATGGCTACACCTTC.

The J gene is TRBJ2-3, the V gene TRBV29-1; TRBD2 aligns across 7 bases. Germline CDR1 and CDR2: SQVTM and ANQGSEA. The CDR3 is 14 amino acids. V trimming: 4 bases; J trimming: 2 bases; junction bases outside the gene matches: 6. The CDR3 DNA follows: TGCAGCGTTGGGGGGGGGTCAATCACAGATACGCAGTATTTT. Amino acids: CSVGGGSITDTQYF.

The DNA for the CDR3 is TGTGCCAGCAGAAGAGCCTCGGGTGAAAAACTGTTTTTT. Its protein is CASRRASGEKLFF. J is TRBJ1-4 and V is TRBV2; D ambiguous. The CDR3 extends over 13 amino acids. The ends were cut back, 6 bases at V and 7 bases at J, with 12 bases in the middle. CDR1 and CDR2 (germline): SNHLY, FYNNEI. The whole variable domain, filled in from reference TRBV2 and TRBJ1-4, reads EPEVTQTPSHQVTQMGQEVILRCVPISNHLYFYWYRQILGQKVEFLVSFYNNEISEKSEIFDDQFSVERPDGSNFTLKIRSTKLEDSAMYFCASRRASGEKLFFGSGTQLSVL.

The V gene is TRBV7-6, the J gene TRBJ1-1; 9 nucleotides line up with TRBD1. Germline CDR1 reads SGHVS; CDR2 reads FNYEAQ. This CDR3 comprises 14 residues. The V and J ends lost 4 bases and 5 bases, in that order; junction bases with no gene match: 5. The CDR3 protein is CASSSRQGGTEAFF. The CDR3 DNA reads as TGTGCCAGCAGCTCCCGACAGGGGGGAACTGAAGCTTTCTTT.

The chain employs TRBV11-2 and TRBJ2-2, with D uncertain. The CDR3 has 15 residues. The V end was cut by 4 bases, the J end by 4 bases, with 13 bases between. CDR1 and CDR2 (germline): SGHAT, FQNNGV. CDR3 sequence: CASSSLGSGTGELFF. DNA of the CDR3: TGTGCCAGCAGCTCCTTAGGTTCAGGCACCGGGGAGCTGTTTTTT. The variable domain in full, completed from reference TRBV11-2 and TRBJ2-2, reads EAGVAQSPRYKIIEKRQSVAFWCNPISGHATLYWYQQILGQGPKLLIQFQNNGVVDDSQLPKDRFSAERLKGVDSTLKIQPAKLEDSAVYLCASSSLGSGTGELFFGEGSRLTVL.

V is TRBV6-5 and J is TRBJ2-3; TRBD2 matches at 9 bases. Trimming took 4 bases from V and 1 from J; bases not matched to a gene: 3. Germline CDR1 is MNHEY and CDR2 is SVGAGI. The CDR3 is made up of 15 amino acids. The CDR3 is CASSSKRGGTDTQYF. The CDR3, as DNA: TGTGCCAGCAGTTCCAAGCGGGGGGGCACAGATACGCAGTATTTT.

The V call is TRBV7-6, the J call TRBJ2-2; TRBD1 is a possible D gene (6 bases). CDR1 SGHVS and CDR2 FNYEAQ come from the germline V gene. V lost 4 bases to trimming and J lost 1 base, with 13 bases between them. The CDR3 loop spans 16 amino acids. The CDR3 is CASSSRPGQNTGELFF. The CDR3 DNA is TGTGCCAGCAGCTCCCGACCGGGACAGAACACCGGGGAGCTGTTTTTT.

The rearrangement uses TRBV5-6 and TRBJ2-3; 8 nucleotides match TRBD2. Losses at the gene ends were 4 bases for V and 7 bases for J; bases not matched to a gene: 5. This CDR3 spans 13 amino acids. From germline, CDR1 is SGHDT and CDR2 YYEEEE. For the CDR3, the DNA is TGTGCCAGCAGCCCTGGACTAGCTTATACGCAGTATTTT. Protein product: CASSPGLAYTQYF.

A single count supports this clone. The rearrangement joins TRBV6-1 to TRBJ1-1; TRBD1 matches 9 bases. CDR3 length: 15 amino acids. Germline-derived CDR1 and CDR2 are MNHNS and SASEGT. V shed 2 bases, J shed 2 bases, and the junction held 3 bases outside the gene matches. The CDR3 is CASSEQGQGNTEAFF. Here the CDR3 DNA reads TGTGCCAGCAGTGAACAGGGACAGGGTAACACTGAAGCTTTCTTT.

The rearrangement joins TRBV4-1 to TRBJ1-5; a possible D gene is TRBD1 (6 bases). Trimming took off 4 bases at V and 2 bases at J, with 12 bases between the two ends. The CDR3 runs 15 residues. Germline CDR1 reads MGHRA; CDR2 reads YSYEKL. CDR3 DNA: TGCGCCAGCAGCCCGGGGGGCTTGGGCAATCAGCCCCAGCATTTT. Translated, it gives CASSPGGLGNQPQHF.

In its sample, this clone was seen many times. The gene calls are TRBV18 and TRBJ1-2; D is possibly TRBD1 (6 bases). The germline V and J ends were trimmed by 4 bases and 7 bases, with 13 bases remaining between them. Germline CDR1 and CDR2: KGHSH and LQKENI. The CDR3 has 13 amino acids. The CDR3 DNA is TGTGCCAGCTCACTTTGGGGACAAGGTGGCTACACCTTC. It specifies CASSLWGQGGYTF.

The chain couples TRBV10-3 to TRBJ1-1, with D possibly being TRBD1 (5 bases). V was shortened by 5 bases and J by 11 bases, with 12 bases between the two germline ends. The germline gives CDR1 ENHRY, CDR2 SYGVKD. The CDR3 totals 11 residues. This CDR3 is CAISLLGGAFF. The CDR3 DNA reads as TGTGCCATCAGTCTGTTGGGGGGGGCTTTCTTT.

The rearrangement joins TRBV7-9 to TRBJ1-1, with D possibly TRBD1 on 6 matching bases. V lost 5 bases and J lost 5, with 18 bases in between. The germline V gene has CDR1 SEHNR and CDR2 FQNEAQ (reference sequence). This CDR3 is built from 15 residues. CDR3 sequence (DNA): TGTGCCAGCAGCCCCTGGACACTCCAGGGGACTGAAGCTTTCTTT. It encodes CASSPWTLQGTEAFF.